This T cell receptor (beta chain) was identified in a study of blood T cell repertoires in COVID-19. Overall study context: The United States, Italy and Spain supplied acute and convalescent COVID-19 samples. The analysed material was cDNA or gDNA that came from T cells, B-cell-depleted T cells, or PBMCs.

Looked up from germline, CDR1 is LGHNA and CDR2 is YSLEER. The CDR3 is 18 residues long. With 4 bases clipped from V and 0 bases from J, the junction kept 10 bases outside the gene matches. In the authors' methods: Reference gene primer amplification in the assay estimated nucleated cell counts. TCRdb keeps only in-frame clones here, not all; method: immunoSEQ multiplex PCR. That table supplies the V and J calls and clone size; D and trimming were determined from the DNA. Among 150,000 to 180,000 clones listed, about 90% were seen once. The receptor's source is a man aged 50-60 years with acute or convalescent COVID-19. Material: peripheral blood. The V call is TRBV4-3, the J call TRBJ2-1, with 9 positions matching TRBD2. CDR3 sequence: CASSRRMGLAFSYNEQFF. The CDR3 DNA reads as TGCGCCAGCAGCCGCAGGATGGGACTAGCATTCTCCTACAATGAGCAGTTCTTC.